These 21 T cell receptor beta chains originate from one sample sequenced in a study of blood T cell repertoires in COVID-19. Repertoires were generated with immunoSEQ multiplex PCR, while TCRdb's copy carries only in-frame clones and drops some. This table holds 160,000 or so clones, about 88% found once. Sequenced: peripheral blood. These receptors originate from a woman aged 70 to 79 with acute or convalescent COVID-19.

V is TRBV19 and J is TRBJ1-5, with 8 bases lining up with TRBD1. Per the germline V gene, CDR1 is LNHDA and CDR2 is SQIVND (reference sequence). V was clipped by 5 bases and J by 3 bases; unmatched bases: 9. The CDR3 has 16 amino acids. The CDR3 nucleotides are TGTGCCAGTAGTTCCCACACAGGGGGACTCAATCAGCCCCAGCATTTT. Protein product: CASSSHTGGLNQPQHF.

This clone is a singleton in its sample. The chain is built from TRBV3-1 (or the pseudogene TRBV3-2) and TRBJ1-1; unclear D gene. The V and J ends lost 0 bases and 1 base respectively, with 6 bases between them. This CDR3 is 14 amino acids long. Germline assignment: CDR1 LGHDT and CDR2 YNNKEL (reference sequence). The CDR3 sequence is CASSQDNTNTEAFF. DNA of the CDR3: TGTGCCAGCAGCCAAGATAACACGAACACTGAAGCTTTCTTT.

The chain links TRBV7-8 to TRBJ1-2; 10 positions match TRBD1. CDR3 length: 17 amino acids. Germline loops: CDR1 SGHVS, CDR2 FQNEAQ. Trimming removed 2 bases from V and 3 bases from J; junction bases left unmatched: 9. CDR3 residues: CASSLFGQGGYDYGYTF. CDR3 sequence (DNA): TGTGCCAGCAGCTTATTCGGACAGGGGGGTTACGACTATGGCTACACCTTC.

This sequence joins TRBV6-1 and TRBJ1-6, with D perhaps TRBD1 (5 bases). Trimming removed 1 base at V and 4 bases at J, with 11 bases between. CDR1 is MNHNS and CDR2 is SASEGT in the germline V gene. CDR3 length: 16 amino acids. The CDR3 nucleotides are TGTGCCAGCAGTGAAGGTAACAGGCCTTATAATTCACCCCTCCACTTT. Protein sequence: CASSEGNRPYNSPLHF.

The rearrangement links TRBV7-2 to TRBJ2-3; D is possibly TRBD2 (5 bases). CDR1 SGHTA and CDR2 FQGNSA come from the germline V gene. This CDR3 is built from 15 residues. V gave up 5 bases and J gave up 1 base, with 13 bases separating them. The CDR3 region is CASSPTGLGTDTQYF. CDR3 nucleotides: TGTGCCAGCAGCCCTACGGGGTTAGGCACAGATACGCAGTATTTT.

The rearrangement uses TRBV5-6 and TRBJ1-3; maybe TRBD1 (6 bases). In germline, CDR1 is SGHDT, CDR2 YYEEEE. Between the trimmed V and J ends, which lost 1 base and 4 bases, there was a span of 6 bases. The CDR3 totals 13 residues. CDR3 bases: TGTGCCAGCAGCTTGCAGGGGGGAAACACCATATATTTT. Amino acids: CASSLQGGNTIYF. Full variable domain (missing parts from reference TRBV5-6 and TRBJ1-3): DAGVTQSPTHLIKTRGQQVTLRCSPKSGHDTVSWYQQALGQGPQFIFQYYEEEERQRGNFPDRFSGHQFPNYSSELNVNALLLGDSALYLCASSLQGGNTIYFGEGSWLTVV.

This chain connects TRBV3-1 (or the pseudogene TRBV3-2) to TRBJ2-2; a possible D gene is TRBD2 (5 bases). CDR1 is LGHDT, CDR2 YNNKEL, per germline (reference sequence). The CDR3 totals 16 residues. The germline V and J ends were trimmed by 2 bases and 1 base, with 11 bases remaining between them. The CDR3 DNA reads TGTGCCAGCAGCCAACGGGCTAGCAGGAACACCGGGGAGCTGTTTTTT. As protein: CASSQRASRNTGELFF.

The chain is built from TRBV9 and TRBJ2-1; D remains unclear. Deletions cut 0 bases from V and 4 bases from J, with 14 bases between. Germline V gene data show CDR1 as SGDLS and CDR2 as YYNGEE. The CDR3 has 16 residues. CDR3 region: CASSVDSSANYNEQFF. CDR3 in DNA: TGTGCCAGCAGCGTAGATTCCTCCGCGAATTACAATGAGCAGTTCTTC.

V gene TRBV5-6 combines with J gene TRBJ2-5, with D uncertain. Germline values: CDR1 SGHDT, CDR2 YYEEEE. Trimming shortened V by 0 bases and J by 4 bases, and 7 bases separated the two germline ends. The CDR3 loop spans 13 amino acids. CDR3 sequence reads: CASSLDQSETQYF. DNA for the CDR3: TGTGCCAGCAGCTTGGATCAGTCAGAGACCCAGTACTTC.

V gene TRBV7-9 combines with J gene TRBJ2-4; no clear D. V lost 0 bases to trimming and J lost 5 bases, with 5 bases between them. Per the germline V gene, CDR1 is SEHNR and CDR2 is FQNEAQ (reference sequence). The CDR3 extends over 13 amino acids. For the CDR3, the DNA is TGTGCCAGCAGCTTAGCTTCCGAAAACATTCAGTACTTC. Protein product: CASSLASENIQYF.

The chain links TRBV2 to TRBJ2-2; 7 nucleotides match TRBD1. The CDR3 is 14 amino acids. Germline CDR1 SNHLY, CDR2 FYNNEI. J was trimmed by 7 bases and V by 7 bases; bases with no gene match: 9. The CDR3 DNA follows: TGTGCCAGCATAAGTTCAGGGGGTGGCGGGGAGCTGTTTTTT. Its translation: CASISSGGGGELFF.

This clone was recorded once. CDR3 DNA sequence: TGCGCCAGCAGCCAAGGGACAGGGAGGACTAGGGCTGGGGCCAACGTCCTGACTTTC. Protein sequence: CASSQGTGRTRAGANVLTF. The chain links TRBV4-3 to TRBJ2-6, with D perhaps matching TRBD1 (8 bases). The V gene lost 1 base and the J gene lost 2 bases, with 18 bases spanning the gap. CDR1 LGHNA and CDR2 YSLEER come from the germline V gene. The CDR3 contains 19 residues.

The rearrangement links TRBV28 to TRBJ1-2, with D possibly being TRBD1 (5 bases). The germline CDR1 and CDR2 sequences are MDHEN and SYDVKM. The CDR3 covers 13 residues. The ends were cut back, 4 bases at V and 4 bases at J, with 10 bases in the middle. The CDR3 DNA reads TGTGCCAGCAGTTCAATCGACAGCTATGGCTACACCTTC. This sequence encodes CASSSIDSYGYTF.

The chain couples TRBV9 to TRBJ2-1; 10 bases are a match to TRBD2. The V and J ends lost 0 bases and 2 bases, in that order; junction bases with no gene match: 2. CDR3 length equals 16 residues. Germline V CDR1 and CDR2: SGDLS, YYNGEE. The CDR3 reads CASSVGLAGAYNEQFF. The DNA of the CDR3 is TGTGCCAGCAGCGTAGGGCTAGCGGGGGCCTACAATGAGCAGTTCTTC. The entire variable domain, with the rest obtained from reference TRBV9 and TRBJ2-1, is as follows: DSGVTQTPKHLITATGQRVTLRCSPRSGDLSVYWYQQSLDQGLQFLIQYYNGEERAKGNILERFSAQQFPDLHSELNLSSLELGDSALYFCASSVGLAGAYNEQFFGPGTRLTVL.

The chain recombines TRBV7-3 with TRBJ1-6; D not certain. V was clipped by 1 base and J by 3 bases, with 7 bases between them. This CDR3 is built from 15 residues. CDR1 is SGHTA and CDR2 is FQGTGA in the germline V gene. In nucleotides, the CDR3 is TGTGCCAGCAGCTTAAACAGCAACTATAATTCACCCCTCCACTTT. It specifies CASSLNSNYNSPLHF.

The rearrangement joins TRBV10-3 to TRBJ1-1; D may be TRBD1 (5 bases). Germline V CDR1 and CDR2: ENHRY, SYGVKD. This CDR3 is built from 10 residues. Trimming took 11 bases from V and 4 from J, leaving 8 bases between them. Here the CDR3 DNA reads TGTGCCGCCGGGGGCACTGAAGCTTTCTTT. Protein sequence: CAAGGTEAFF.

This chain links TRBV11-3 with TRBJ2-1; maybe TRBD1 (6 bases). This CDR3 is 15 amino acids long. Trimming pared 5 bases from V and 4 bases from J, leaving 15 bases between. Germline CDR1 is SGHNT and CDR2 is YENEEA. CDR3 amino acids: CASSRSGQTYNEQFF. Here the CDR3 DNA reads TGTGCCAGCAGCCGCAGTGGACAGACATACAATGAGCAGTTCTTC.

This rearrangement joins TRBV18 to TRBJ2-5; 7 bases fit TRBD1. The germline V gene encodes CDR1 KGHSH and CDR2 LQKENI. V lost 6 bases and J lost 4; bases outside the gene matches: 8. The CDR3 length is 14 residues. Here the CDR3 reads CASSPATGRETQYF. In DNA form, the CDR3 reads TGTGCCAGCTCCCCTGCGACAGGGAGAGAGACCCAGTACTTC.

J is TRBJ2-1 and V is TRBV6-2 or TRBV6-3; D is ambiguous. This CDR3 spans 15 amino acids. The V gene's germline CDR1 is MNHEY and CDR2 SVGEGT. V lost 4 bases to trimming and J lost 12 bases, with 22 bases between them. The CDR3 loop is CASSLVSARSESQFF. CDR3 nucleotides: TGTGCCAGCAGTTTAGTATCGGCCAGGTCCGAATCGCAGTTCTTC.

The chain employs TRBV6-5 and TRBJ2-3, with 7 bases identical to TRBD2. Germline lookup yields CDR1 MNHEY and CDR2 SVGAGI. This CDR3 contains 13 residues. V shed 4 bases, J shed 8 bases, and the junction held 6 bases outside the gene matches. The CDR3, as DNA: TGTGCCAGCAGTTCCCGGACTAGTGCTACGCAGTATTTT. The encoded protein is CASSSRTSATQYF.

This chain uses TRBV12-5 with TRBJ2-5, with 12 bases aligning to TRBD1. CDR1 and CDR2 (germline): LGHNT, FRNRAP. V lost 2 bases to trimming and J lost 7 bases; unmatched junction nucleotides: 8. The CDR3 loop spans 16 amino acids. In DNA form, the CDR3 reads TGTGCTAGTGGTTTGACACCGGGACAGGGGGCGGTGACCCAGTACTTC. It specifies CASGLTPGQGAVTQYF.